This T cell receptor beta chain was sequenced for a study of blood T cell repertoires in COVID-19. Study overall: There were acute and convalescent COVID-19 samples, and they came from the United States, Italy and Spain. Nucleic acid was either cDNA or gDNA, and it came from T cells, B-cell-depleted T cells, or PBMCs.

This CDR3 is built from 13 residues. CDR1 and CDR2 (germline): LNHDA, SQIVND (reference sequence). The V and J ends lost 7 bases and 1 base respectively, with 10 bases between them. The authors' processing: Using reference gene primer amplification, nucleated cell counts were estimated. Sequenced by immunoSEQ multiplex PCR; TCRdb stores in-frame clones only, minus some. The DNA gave D and trimming, while V, J and clone size come from that table. The table shows approximately 250,000 clones, with 83% occurring only once. The source is a woman aged 50 to 60 with acute or convalescent COVID-19. The chain is built from TRBV19 and TRBJ2-5, with a weak D call TRBD1 (5 bases). The sequencing sample was made of peripheral blood. The CDR3 nucleotides read TGTGCCAGTATGTCGACAGTCCAAGAGACCCAGTACTTC. Translation gives CASMSTVQETQYF.